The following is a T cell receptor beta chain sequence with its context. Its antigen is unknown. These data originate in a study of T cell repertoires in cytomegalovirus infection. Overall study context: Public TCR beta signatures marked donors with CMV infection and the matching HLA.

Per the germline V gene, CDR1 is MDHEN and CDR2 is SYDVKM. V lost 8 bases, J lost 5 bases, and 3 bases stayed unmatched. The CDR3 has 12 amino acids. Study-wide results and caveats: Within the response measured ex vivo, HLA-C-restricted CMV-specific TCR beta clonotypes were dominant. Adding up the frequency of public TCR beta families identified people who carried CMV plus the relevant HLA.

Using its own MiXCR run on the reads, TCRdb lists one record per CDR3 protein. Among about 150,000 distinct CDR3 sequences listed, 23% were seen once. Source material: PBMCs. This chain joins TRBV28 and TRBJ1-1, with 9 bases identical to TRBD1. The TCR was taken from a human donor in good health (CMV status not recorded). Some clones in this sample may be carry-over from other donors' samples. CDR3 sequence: CASPGQGTEAFF. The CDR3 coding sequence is TGTGCCAGCCCCGGACAGGGGACTGAAGCTTTCTTT. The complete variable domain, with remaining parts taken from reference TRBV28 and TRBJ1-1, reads DVKVTQSSRYLVKRTGEKVFLECVQDMDHENMFWYRQDPGLGLRLIYFSYDVKMKEKGDIPEGYSVSREKKERFSLILESASTNQTSMYLCASPGQGTEAFFGQGTRLTVV.